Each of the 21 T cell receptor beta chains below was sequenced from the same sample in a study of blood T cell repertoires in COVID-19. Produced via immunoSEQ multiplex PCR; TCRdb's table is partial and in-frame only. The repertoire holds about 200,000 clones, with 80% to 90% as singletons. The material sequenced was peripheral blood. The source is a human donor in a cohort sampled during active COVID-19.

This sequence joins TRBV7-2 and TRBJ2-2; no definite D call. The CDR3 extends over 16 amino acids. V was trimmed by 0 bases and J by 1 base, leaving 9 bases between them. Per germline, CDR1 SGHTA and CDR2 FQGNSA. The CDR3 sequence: CASSLALSGNTGELFF. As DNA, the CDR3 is TGTGCCAGCAGCTTAGCGCTTTCGGGGAACACCGGGGAGCTGTTTTTT.

The CDR3 DNA is TGTGCCAGCAGCCTGGGAGAGGACTCCTACAATGAGCAGTTCTTC. Residues: CASSLGEDSYNEQFF. The genes are TRBV3-1 (or the pseudogene TRBV3-2) and TRBJ2-1; D is possibly TRBD2 (5 bases). The germline CDR1 and CDR2 sequences are LGHDT and YNNKEL (reference sequence). Trimming stripped 4 bases from V and 0 bases from J, with 10 bases between. This CDR3 is built from 15 residues.

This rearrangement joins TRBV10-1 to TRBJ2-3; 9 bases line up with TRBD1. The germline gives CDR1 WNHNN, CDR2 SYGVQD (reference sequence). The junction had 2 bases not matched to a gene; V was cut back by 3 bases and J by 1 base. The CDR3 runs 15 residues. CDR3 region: CASSDRDRGTDTQYF. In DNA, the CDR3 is TGCGCCAGCAGTGACCGGGACAGGGGCACAGATACGCAGTATTTT.

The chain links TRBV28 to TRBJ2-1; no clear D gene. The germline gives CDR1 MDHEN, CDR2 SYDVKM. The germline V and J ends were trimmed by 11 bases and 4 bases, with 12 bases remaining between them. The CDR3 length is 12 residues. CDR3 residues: CAVASSYNEQFF. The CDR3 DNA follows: TGTGCCGTAGCTAGTTCTTACAATGAGCAGTTCTTC.

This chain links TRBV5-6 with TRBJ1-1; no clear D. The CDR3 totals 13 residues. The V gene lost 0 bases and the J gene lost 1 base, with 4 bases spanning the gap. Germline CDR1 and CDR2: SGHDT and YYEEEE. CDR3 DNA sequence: TGTGCCAGCAGCTTGGACTGGAACACTGAAGCTTTCTTT. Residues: CASSLDWNTEAFF.

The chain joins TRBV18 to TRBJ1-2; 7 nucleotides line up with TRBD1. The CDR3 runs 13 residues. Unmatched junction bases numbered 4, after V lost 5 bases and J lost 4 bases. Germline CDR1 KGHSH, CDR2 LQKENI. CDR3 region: CASSAGTAYGYTF. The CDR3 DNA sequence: TGTGCCAGCTCAGCCGGGACAGCCTATGGCTACACCTTC.

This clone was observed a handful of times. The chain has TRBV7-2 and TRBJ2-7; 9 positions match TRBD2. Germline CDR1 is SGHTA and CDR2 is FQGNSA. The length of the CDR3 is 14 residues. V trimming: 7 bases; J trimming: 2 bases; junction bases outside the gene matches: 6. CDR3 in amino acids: CASTRTSVPYEQYF. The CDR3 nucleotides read TGTGCCAGCACCCGGACTAGCGTCCCCTACGAGCAGTACTTC.

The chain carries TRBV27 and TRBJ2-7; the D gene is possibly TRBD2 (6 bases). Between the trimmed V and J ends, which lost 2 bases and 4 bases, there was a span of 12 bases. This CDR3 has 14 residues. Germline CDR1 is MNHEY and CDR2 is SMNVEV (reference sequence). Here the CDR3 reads CASSLAGSSYEQYF. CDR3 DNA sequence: TGTGCCAGCAGTTTAGCGGGATCCTCTTACGAGCAGTACTTC.

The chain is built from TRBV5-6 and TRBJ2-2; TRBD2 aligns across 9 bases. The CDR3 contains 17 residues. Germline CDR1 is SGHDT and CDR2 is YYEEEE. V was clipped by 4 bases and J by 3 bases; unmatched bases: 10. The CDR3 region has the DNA TGTGCCAGCAGCCGCCCCGGGACTAGCCGTTACACCGGGGAGCTGTTTTTT. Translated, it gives CASSRPGTSRYTGELFF.

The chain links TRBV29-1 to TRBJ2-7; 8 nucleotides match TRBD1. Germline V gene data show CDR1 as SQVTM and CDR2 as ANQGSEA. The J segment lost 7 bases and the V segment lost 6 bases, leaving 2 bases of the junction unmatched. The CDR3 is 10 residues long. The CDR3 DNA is TGCAGCGTCGGGGACAGGGAGCAGTACTTC. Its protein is CSVGDREQYF.

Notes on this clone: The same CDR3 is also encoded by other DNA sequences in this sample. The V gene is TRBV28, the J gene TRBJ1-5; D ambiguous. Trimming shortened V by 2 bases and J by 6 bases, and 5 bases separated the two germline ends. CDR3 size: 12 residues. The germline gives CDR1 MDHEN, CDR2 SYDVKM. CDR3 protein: CASSLPGQPQHF. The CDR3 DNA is TGTGCCAGCAGTTTACCGGGTCAGCCCCAGCATTTT. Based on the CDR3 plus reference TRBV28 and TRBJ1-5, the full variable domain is DVKVTQSSRYLVKRTGEKVFLECVQDMDHENMFWYRQDPGLGLRLIYFSYDVKMKEKGDIPEGYSVSREKKERFSLILESASTNQTSMYLCASSLPGQPQHFGDGTRLSIL.

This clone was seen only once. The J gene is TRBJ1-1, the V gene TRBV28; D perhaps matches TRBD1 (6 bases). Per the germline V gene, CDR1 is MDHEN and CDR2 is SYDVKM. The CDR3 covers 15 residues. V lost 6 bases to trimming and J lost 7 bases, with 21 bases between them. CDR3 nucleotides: TGTGCCAGCAGAAGACCCGCCGCCGGACAGATTGAAGCTTTCTTT. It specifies CASRRPAAGQIEAFF.

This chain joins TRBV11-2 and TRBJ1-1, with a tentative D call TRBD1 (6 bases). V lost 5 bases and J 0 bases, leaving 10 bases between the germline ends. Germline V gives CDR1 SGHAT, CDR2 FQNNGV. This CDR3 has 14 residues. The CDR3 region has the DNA TGTGCCAGCAGCAAGGACAGTCTGAACACTGAAGCTTTCTTT. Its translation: CASSKDSLNTEAFF.

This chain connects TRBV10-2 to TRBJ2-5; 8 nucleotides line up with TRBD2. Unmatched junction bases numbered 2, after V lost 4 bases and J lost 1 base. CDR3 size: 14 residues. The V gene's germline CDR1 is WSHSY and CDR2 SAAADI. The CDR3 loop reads CASSVGGAQETQYF. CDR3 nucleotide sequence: TGCGCCAGCAGTGTCGGGGGGGCCCAAGAGACCCAGTACTTC.

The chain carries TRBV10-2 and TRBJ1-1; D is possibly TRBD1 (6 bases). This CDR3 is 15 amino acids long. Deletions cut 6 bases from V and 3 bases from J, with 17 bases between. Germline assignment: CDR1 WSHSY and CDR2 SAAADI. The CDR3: CASRLNRAGDTEAFF. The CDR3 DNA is TGCGCCAGCAGACTAAACAGGGCTGGGGACACTGAAGCTTTCTTT.

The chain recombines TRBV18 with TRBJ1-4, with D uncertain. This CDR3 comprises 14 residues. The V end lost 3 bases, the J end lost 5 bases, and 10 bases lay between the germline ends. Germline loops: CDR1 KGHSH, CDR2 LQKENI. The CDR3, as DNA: TGTGCCAGCTCACCCTACGGGTGGAATGAAAAACTGTTTTTT. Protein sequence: CASSPYGWNEKLFF. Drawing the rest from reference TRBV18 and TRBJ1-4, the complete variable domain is NAGVMQNPRHLVRRRGQEARLRCSPMKGHSHVYWYRQLPEEGLKFMVYLQKENIIDESGMPKERFSAEFPKEGPSILRIQQVVRGDSAAYFCASSPYGWNEKLFFGSGTQLSVL.

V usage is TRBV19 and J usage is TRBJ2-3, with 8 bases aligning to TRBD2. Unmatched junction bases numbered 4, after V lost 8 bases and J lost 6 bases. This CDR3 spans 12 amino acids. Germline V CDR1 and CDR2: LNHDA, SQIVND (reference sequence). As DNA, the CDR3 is TGTGCCAGTGCAGAGCGGGGGGATACGCAGTATTTT. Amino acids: CASAERGDTQYF.

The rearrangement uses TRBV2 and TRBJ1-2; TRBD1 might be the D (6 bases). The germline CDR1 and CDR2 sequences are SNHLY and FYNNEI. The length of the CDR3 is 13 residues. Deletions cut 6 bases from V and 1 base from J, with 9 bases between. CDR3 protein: CASSKDSNYGYTF. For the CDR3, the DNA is TGTGCCAGCAGCAAGGACAGTAACTATGGCTACACCTTC.

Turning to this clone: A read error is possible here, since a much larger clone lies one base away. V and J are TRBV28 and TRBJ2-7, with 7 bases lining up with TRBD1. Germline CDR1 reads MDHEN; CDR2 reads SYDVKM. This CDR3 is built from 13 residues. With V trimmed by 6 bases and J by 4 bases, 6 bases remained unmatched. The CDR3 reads CASSIGQEYEQYF. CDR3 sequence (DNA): TGTGCCAGCAGCATAGGACAGGAGTACGAGCAGTACTTC.

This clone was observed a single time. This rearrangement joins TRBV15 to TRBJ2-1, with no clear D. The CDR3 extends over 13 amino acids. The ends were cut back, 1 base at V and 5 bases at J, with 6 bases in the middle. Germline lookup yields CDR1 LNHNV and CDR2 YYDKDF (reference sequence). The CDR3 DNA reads TGTGCCACCAGCAGAGGAGGCAACAATGAGCAGTTCTTC. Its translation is CATSRGGNNEQFF.

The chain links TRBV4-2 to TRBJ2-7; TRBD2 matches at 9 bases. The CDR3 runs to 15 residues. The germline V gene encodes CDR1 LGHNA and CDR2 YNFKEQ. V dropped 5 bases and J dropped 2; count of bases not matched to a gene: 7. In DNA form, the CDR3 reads TGTGCCAGCAGCGAAATCTCTAGCGGGACCTACGAGCAGTACTTC. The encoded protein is CASSEISSGTYEQYF.